This TCR beta chain was captured in a study of cytomegalovirus exposure and HLA in healthy donors. Whole-study results and caveats: Sequencing artifact likely explains a cluster of highly shared sequence variants. In an earlier analysis, about 87% or about 30%: the productive usage of most TCR beta V segments. Relative to the approximately 680-donor mean, N-insertions were reportedly fewer in an Asian-associated ancestry cluster in a later analysis.

As regards this clone: Its antigen is not identified.

Primers included in the PCR were 60 Vbeta and 13 Jbeta primers. Sequencing used immunoSEQ multiplex PCR; TCRdb keeps in-frame clones, though not all of them. The sample contains 150,000 to 200,000 clones, around 80% of which appear only once. Germline CDR1 and CDR2: SGDLS and YYNGEE. The CDR3 has 16 amino acids. The sequence was obtained from a young woman in good health and CMV-seropositive. The sample was PBMCs. The chain couples TRBV9 to TRBJ2-5, with 12 bases matching TRBD2. The end of the DNA is better explained by TRBJ2-7, so the J call may be wrong. CDR3 DNA: TGTGCCAGCAGCCTGACTAGCGGGAGTCCATCCTACGAGCAGTACTTC. As protein: CASSLTSGSPSYEQYF.